This T cell receptor (beta chain) was found in a study of OX40 agonist ivuxolimab in advanced cancers. Study-level points and caveats: More expanded clones were seen, on average, in CD8+ T cells than in CD4+.

About this clone: Its antigen is unidentified.

This CDR3 has 17 residues. CDR1 and CDR2 (germline): MNHEY, SMNVEV (reference sequence). J was trimmed by 5 bases and V by 5 bases; bases with no gene match: 15. Some clones are missing from TCRdb's copy, which holds only in-frame ones; the method was immunoSEQ multiplex PCR. Seen here are about 150,000 clones, roughly nine tenths observed once, and the top ten hold 0.95% to 1.4%. The sequence was obtained from an adult with an advanced solid tumor such as melanoma, head and neck, liver or kidney cancer. The rearrangement uses TRBV27 and TRBJ2-5, with TRBD2 matching 9 bases. The input for sequencing was CD4+ or CD8+ T cells sorted from blood, taken in a trial of the OX40 agonist ivuxolimab. The CDR3 loop reads CASSPRGSGRGSETQYF. CDR3 nucleotide sequence: TGTGCCAGCAGTCCCCGGGGTAGCGGGAGAGGAAGTGAGACCCAGTACTTC.